This T cell receptor (beta chain) came from a study of shared clonotypes between healthy human individuals. Turning to this clone: Its antigen is still unknown.

Libraries were prepared by immunoSEQ multiplex PCR; TCRdb keeps only in-frame clonotypes and omits some of them. In the table there are a few million clones, 90% to 95% of which are singletons. Findings and caveats of the study: Generation probability values for non-shared clonotypes were lower than those for clonotypes shared by all four donors. Among donors, the sharing of clonotypes was expected to be influenced by sequencing depth. Only blood was sampled; tissue repertoires likely differ. Rarefaction showed sorted-subset sequencing was incomplete despite large depth.

This CDR3 contains 14 residues. This rearrangement joins TRBV21-1 to TRBJ1-2. TRBV21-1 is termed a pseudogene. Sequencing was carried out using naive CD4+ T cells sorted from blood. Subset in this sample: CD45RA+ positively selected. This clonotype originated in a young man in good health. The chain's CDR3 is CASSKDGGYYGYTF. DNA of the CDR3: TGTGCCAGCAGCAAAGACGGCGGATACTATGGCTACACCTTC.